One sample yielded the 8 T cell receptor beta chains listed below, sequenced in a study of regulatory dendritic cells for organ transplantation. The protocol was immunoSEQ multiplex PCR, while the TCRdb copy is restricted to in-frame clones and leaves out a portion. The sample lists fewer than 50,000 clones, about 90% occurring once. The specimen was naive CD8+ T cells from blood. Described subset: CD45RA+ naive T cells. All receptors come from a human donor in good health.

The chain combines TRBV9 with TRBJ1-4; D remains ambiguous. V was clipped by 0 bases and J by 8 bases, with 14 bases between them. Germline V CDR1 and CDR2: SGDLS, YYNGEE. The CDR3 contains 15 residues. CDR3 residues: CASSVAYGVGEKLFF. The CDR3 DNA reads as TGTGCCAGCAGCGTAGCCTACGGGGTTGGGGAAAAACTGTTTTTT.

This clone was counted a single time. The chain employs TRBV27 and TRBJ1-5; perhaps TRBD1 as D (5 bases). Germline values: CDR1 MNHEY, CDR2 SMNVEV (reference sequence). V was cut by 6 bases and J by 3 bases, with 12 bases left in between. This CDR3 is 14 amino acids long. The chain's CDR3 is CASSPGTLNQPQHF. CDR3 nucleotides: TGTGCCAGCAGCCCCGGGACCCTCAATCAGCCCCAGCATTTT.

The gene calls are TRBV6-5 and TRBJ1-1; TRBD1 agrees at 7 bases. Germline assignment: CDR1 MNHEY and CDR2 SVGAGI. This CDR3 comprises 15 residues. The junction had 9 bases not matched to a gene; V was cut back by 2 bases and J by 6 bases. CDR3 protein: CASSYIGRGFAEAFF. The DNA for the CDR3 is TGTGCCAGCAGTTACATCGGCAGGGGGTTCGCTGAAGCTTTCTTT.

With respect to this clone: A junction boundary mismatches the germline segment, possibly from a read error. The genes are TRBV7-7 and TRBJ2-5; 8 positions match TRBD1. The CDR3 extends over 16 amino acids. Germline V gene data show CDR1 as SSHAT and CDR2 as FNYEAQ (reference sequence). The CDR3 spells CASSPWRQGRQETQYF. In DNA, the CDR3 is TGTGCTAGCAGCCCTTGGCGACAGGGGAGACAAGAGACCCAGTACTTC.

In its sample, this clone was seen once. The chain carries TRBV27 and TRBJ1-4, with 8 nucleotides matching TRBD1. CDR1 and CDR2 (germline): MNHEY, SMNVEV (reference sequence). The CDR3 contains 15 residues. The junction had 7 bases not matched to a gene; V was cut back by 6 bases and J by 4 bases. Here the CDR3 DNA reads TGTGCCAGCAGCCCGGGACAGGACAATAATGAAAAACTGTTTTTT. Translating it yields CASSPGQDNNEKLFF.

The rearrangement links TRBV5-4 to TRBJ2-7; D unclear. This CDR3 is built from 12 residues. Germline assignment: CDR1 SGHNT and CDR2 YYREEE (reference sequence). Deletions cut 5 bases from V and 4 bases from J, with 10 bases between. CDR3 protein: CASSVDGYEQYF. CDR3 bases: TGTGCCAGCAGTGTAGACGGGTACGAGCAGTACTTC.

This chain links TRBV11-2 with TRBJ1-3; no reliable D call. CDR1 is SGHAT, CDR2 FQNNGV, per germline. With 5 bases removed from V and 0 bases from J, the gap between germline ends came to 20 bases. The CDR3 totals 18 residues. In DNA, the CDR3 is TGTGCCAGCAGCCCTAACCCATCGTACCCTGGCTCTGGAAACACCATATATTTT. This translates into CASSPNPSYPGSGNTIYF. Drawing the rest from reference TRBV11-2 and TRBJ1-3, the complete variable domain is EAGVAQSPRYKIIEKRQSVAFWCNPISGHATLYWYQQILGQGPKLLIQFQNNGVVDDSQLPKDRFSAERLKGVDSTLKIQPAKLEDSAVYLCASSPNPSYPGSGNTIYFGEGSWLTVV.

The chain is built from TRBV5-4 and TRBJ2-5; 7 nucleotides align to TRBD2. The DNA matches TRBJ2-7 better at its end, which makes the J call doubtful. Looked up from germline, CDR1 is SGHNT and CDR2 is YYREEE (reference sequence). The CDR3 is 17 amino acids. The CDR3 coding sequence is TGTGCCAGCAGCTTGGAATTAGGCGGGAGCTTCGCCTACGAGCAGTACTTC. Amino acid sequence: CASSLELGGSFAYEQYF.